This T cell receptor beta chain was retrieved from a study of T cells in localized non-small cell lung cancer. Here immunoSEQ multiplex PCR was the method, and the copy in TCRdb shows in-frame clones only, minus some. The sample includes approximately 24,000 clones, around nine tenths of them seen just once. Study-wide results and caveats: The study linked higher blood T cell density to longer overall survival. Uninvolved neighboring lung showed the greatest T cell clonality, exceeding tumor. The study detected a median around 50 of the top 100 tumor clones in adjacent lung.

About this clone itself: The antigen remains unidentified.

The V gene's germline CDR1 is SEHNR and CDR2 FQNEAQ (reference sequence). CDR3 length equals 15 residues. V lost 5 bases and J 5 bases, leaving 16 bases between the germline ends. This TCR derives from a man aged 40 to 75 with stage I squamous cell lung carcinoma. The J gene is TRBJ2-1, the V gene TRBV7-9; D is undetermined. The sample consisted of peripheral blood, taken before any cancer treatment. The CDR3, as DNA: TGTGCCAGCAGCGCCCCTGAAAGCTTTGACAATGAGCAGTTCTTC. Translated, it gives CASSAPESFDNEQFF.